The next 13 T cell receptor beta chains were all read from a single sample in a study of cytomegalovirus exposure and HLA in healthy donors. The PCR was carried out with 60 Vbeta primers and 13 Jbeta primers. Method: immunoSEQ multiplex PCR; TCRdb's copy keeps in-frame clones and lacks some. The sample includes more than 150,000 clones, roughly 80% of them seen just once. Sequenced: PBMCs. These receptors originate from a man aged 35-49 years in good health and CMV-seronegative.

The rearrangement links TRBV19 to TRBJ1-5, with 9 bases fitting TRBD1. The CDR3 covers 15 residues. With 7 bases clipped from V and 4 bases from J, the junction kept 8 bases outside the gene matches. Germline CDR1 LNHDA, CDR2 SQIVND (reference sequence). CDR3 nucleotide sequence: TGTGCCAGTACCAGTGGACAGGGGTGGAATCAGCCCCAGCATTTT. Its translation is CASTSGQGWNQPQHF. Full variable domain (outside the CDR3, taken from reference TRBV19 and TRBJ1-5): DGGITQSPKYLFRKEGQNVTLSCEQNLNHDAMYWYRQDPGQGLRLIYYSQIVNDFQKGDIAEGYSVSREKKESFPLTVTSAQKNPTAFYLCASTSGQGWNQPQHFGDGTRLSIL.

This chain joins TRBV29-1 and TRBJ1-1; D uncertain. Germline-derived CDR1 and CDR2 are SQVTM and ANQGSEA. V was pared by 3 bases and J by 1 base, with 18 bases between. The CDR3 consists of 16 residues. The CDR3 loop is CSVDLLEGFRNTEAFF. CDR3 nucleotide sequence: TGCAGCGTTGACCTGTTAGAGGGCTTCAGGAACACTGAAGCTTTCTTT.

The chain carries TRBV2 and TRBJ1-1, with D possibly matching TRBD1 (6 bases). Trimming took off 7 bases at V and 5 bases at J, with 17 bases between the two ends. CDR1 and CDR2 (germline): SNHLY, FYNNEI. The CDR3 contains 14 residues. The CDR3 loop reads CASTSPQGLTEAFF. The CDR3 DNA is TGTGCCAGCACCTCTCCCCAGGGGCTGACTGAAGCTTTCTTT.

The CDR3 protein is CASSWDRGRGYTF. The CDR3 nucleotides read TGTGCCAGCAGCTGGGACAGGGGTCGGGGCTACACCTTC. The J gene is TRBJ1-2, the V gene TRBV7-9, with 10 bases matching TRBD1. The CDR3 extends over 13 amino acids. Germline V lookup: CDR1 SEHNR, CDR2 FQNEAQ (reference sequence). V gave up 4 bases and J gave up 8 bases; unmatched junction bases: 4. The variable domain in full, with the rest retrieved from reference TRBV7-9 and TRBJ1-2, is DTGVSQNPRHKITKRGQNVTFRCDPISEHNRLYWYRQTLGQGPEFLTYFQNEAQLEKSRLLSDRFSAERPKGSFSTLEIQRTEQGDSAMYLCASSWDRGRGYTFGSGTRLTVV.

This chain connects TRBV27 to TRBJ1-1; D call uncertain. Germline V gene lookup returns CDR1 MNHEY and CDR2 SMNVEV (reference sequence). The V end lost 5 bases, the J end lost 3 bases, and 10 bases lay between the germline ends. The CDR3 is 13 residues long. As DNA, the CDR3 is TGTGCCAGCAGTCTTTATCGGGACACTGAAGCTTTCTTT. It encodes CASSLYRDTEAFF.

This sequence joins TRBV18 and TRBJ2-2, with 7 bases matching TRBD1. CDR1 and CDR2 from the germline V gene are KGHSH and LQKENI. V gave up 1 base and J gave up 2 bases; unmatched junction bases: 4. The CDR3 has 16 residues. This chain's CDR3 is CASSPLGQTNTGELFF. CDR3 sequence (DNA): TGTGCCAGCTCACCACTGGGACAGACAAACACCGGGGAGCTGTTTTTT.

This clone was counted only a few times. V is TRBV7-9 and J is TRBJ1-1; TRBD1 matches at 9 bases. Germline values: CDR1 SEHNR, CDR2 FQNEAQ (reference sequence). The CDR3 totals 14 residues. Here the CDR3 reads CETGTGMRNTEAFF. The CDR3 DNA reads as TGTGAAACCGGGACAGGGATGAGAAACACTGAAGCTTTCTTT.

This clone was seen a few times. V and J are TRBV7-3 and TRBJ2-3; TRBD2 is a possible D gene (5 bases). V gave up 8 bases and J gave up 2 bases, with 14 bases separating them. Germline CDR1 is SGHTA and CDR2 is FQGTGA. The CDR3 runs 14 residues. CDR3 sequence: CASGRERLTDTQYF. CDR3 nucleotides: TGTGCCAGCGGGCGAGAGCGGCTCACAGATACGCAGTATTTT.

The chain combines TRBV29-1 with TRBJ2-3, with D hard to call. The CDR3 covers 12 residues. Germline assignment: CDR1 SQVTM and CDR2 ANQGSEA. Trimming took off 3 bases at V and 4 bases at J, with 8 bases between the two ends. The CDR3 loop is CSVDLSADTQYF. DNA for the CDR3: TGCAGCGTTGACCTCTCGGCAGATACGCAGTATTTT.

The chain couples TRBV5-1 to TRBJ2-3; D may be TRBD2 (5 bases). This CDR3 has 14 amino acids. V lost 0 bases and J 6 bases, leaving 11 bases between the germline ends. Germline lookup yields CDR1 SGHRS and CDR2 YFSETQ. In DNA form, the CDR3 reads TGCGCCAGCAGCTTGGGGGGAGTGGAGGATACGCAGTATTTT. Protein: CASSLGGVEDTQYF.

This clone was observed a few times. The chain joins TRBV2 to TRBJ2-1; D remains ambiguous. The germline V gene encodes CDR1 SNHLY and CDR2 FYNNEI. The CDR3 is made up of 15 amino acids. The germline V and J ends were trimmed by 4 bases and 0 bases, with 10 bases remaining between them. The chain's CDR3 is CASSVLLLSYNEQFF. CDR3 nucleotide sequence: TGTGCCAGCAGTGTACTCTTACTCTCCTACAATGAGCAGTTCTTC. The full variable domain, rest sourced from reference TRBV2 and TRBJ2-1, is EPEVTQTPSHQVTQMGQEVILRCVPISNHLYFYWYRQILGQKVEFLVSFYNNEISEKSEIFDDQFSVERPDGSNFTLKIRSTKLEDSAMYFCASSVLLLSYNEQFFGPGTRLTVL.

J is TRBJ2-3 and V is TRBV27; 8 bases line up with TRBD2. In germline, CDR1 is MNHEY, CDR2 SMNVEV (reference sequence). This CDR3 region has 16 residues. The trim removed 5 bases at V and 5 bases at J, leaving 12 bases unmatched. The CDR3, as DNA: TGTGCCAGCAGTCCGCTCGGGGTAGCGGGGCGAGATACGCAGTATTTT. The encoded protein is CASSPLGVAGRDTQYF.

The chain links TRBV7-9 to TRBJ1-5, with TRBD1 matching 12 bases. After removal of 0 bases from V and 12 bases from J, the junction contained 6 bases not matched to a gene. The germline gives CDR1 SEHNR, CDR2 FQNEAQ (reference sequence). The CDR3 consists of 15 residues. DNA of the CDR3: TGTGCCAGCAGCTTAGCGGCCGGGACAGGGGGCCTCCAGCATTTT. It specifies CASSLAAGTGGLQHF.